Listed below are T cell receptor beta chains from one sample, sequenced in a study of cytomegalovirus exposure and HLA in healthy donors. This table comes from immunoSEQ multiplex PCR, and its TCRdb copy is limited to in-frame clones, with some not included. Of 83,000 or so clones in the sample, 65% to 80% were seen once. Specimen: PBMCs. The receptors derive from a man aged 30 to 39 in good health and CMV-seropositive. CDR3s include the opening cysteine and the closing phenylalanine or tryptophan. Fields, in order: clone size, V gene, J gene, D gene, CDR3 DNA, CDR3 protein. D genes are given only for firm matches. Clone size is stated in some rows and not others, as once, few, many or a class when expanded.

>few|TRBV6-5|TRBJ1-1|NA
TGTGCCAGCAGTTACTCGACACAAATGAACACTGAAGCTTTCTTT
CASSYSTQMNTEAFF
>NA|TRBV5-6|TRBJ2-5|TRBD1
TGTGCCAGCAGCTTGGCACCAGGACAGGGGCAAGAGACCCAGTACTTC
CASSLAPGQGQETQYF
>NA|TRBV27|TRBJ2-5|TRBD1
TGTGCCAGCCAGACAGGGGTTGGAGAGACCCAGTACTTC
CASQTGVGETQYF
>few|TRBV18|TRBJ1-1|TRBD1
TGTGCCAGCTCTCAAATGGGACAGGGATACGAAGCTTTCTTT
CASSQMGQGYEAFF
>NA|TRBV27|TRBJ2-1|NA
TGTGCCAGCAGTGTAAGCACAGGGACCTTAACGAATGAGCAGTTCTTC
CASSVSTGTLTNEQFF
>NA|TRBV19|TRBJ2-3|NA
TGTGCCAGTAGTCCCCAACGGGGAAGCACAGATACGCAGTATTTT
CASSPQRGSTDTQYF
>NA|TRBV15|TRBJ2-6|TRBD1
TGTGCCACCAGCAGGGGGGACAGCCCATGGGCCAACGTCCTGACTTTC
CATSRGDSPWANVLTF
>NA|TRBV28|TRBJ2-7|NA
TGTGCCAGCAGGCCAGGGGTCTACGAGCAGTACTTC
CASRPGVYEQYF
>NA|TRBV19|TRBJ1-2|NA
TGTGCCAGTAGTATGGGCTACCGGGACTCGTCCTATGGCTACACCTTC
CASSMGYRDSSYGYTF
>NA|TRBV7-9|TRBJ2-1|TRBD2
TGTGCCAGCAGCCCGCGGACTAGCGGAACCTCCTACAATGAGCAGTTCTTC
CASSPRTSGTSYNEQFF
>NA|TRBV4-2|TRBJ1-6|TRBD1
TGTGCCAGCAGCCAAGAATGGGTGGACAGGATCCACTTT
CASSQEWVDRIHF
>NA|TRBV29-1|TRBJ1-1|NA
TGCAGCGTCGTTCCCTACAGGGAAACTGAAGCTTTCTTT
CSVVPYRETEAFF
>NA|TRBV19|TRBJ1-1|NA
TGTGCCACCCAGACAGGCCTATGGAACACTGAAGCTTTCTTT
CATQTGLWNTEAFF
>NA|TRBV20-1|TRBJ2-3|TRBD1
TGCAGTGCTCTTCAGGGGGCTTTGCAGTATTTT
CSALQGALQYF
>NA|TRBV5-4|TRBJ2-6|NA
TGTGCCAGCAGGGAGTCTGGGGCCAACGTCCTGACTTTC
CASRESGANVLTF
>NA|TRBV19|TRBJ2-7|TRBD1
TGTGCCAGTAGACGGGCAGGGGGCTCCCACGAGCAGTACTTC
CASRRAGGSHEQYF
>NA|TRBV30|TRBJ2-5|TRBD1
TGTGCCTGGGATCCGGGACAGGGGGTTAAAGAGACCCAGTACTTC
CAWDPGQGVKETQYF
>once|TRBV11-2|TRBJ1-2|NA
TGTGCCAGCAGCCCCTCGACAGCAGGATATGGCTACACCTTC
CASSPSTAGYGYTF
>NA|TRBV7-8|TRBJ2-2|NA
TGTGCCAGCAGCTTATGGGGCGGAGGAGGGGCCGGGGAGCTGTTTTTT
CASSLWGGGGAGELFF
>NA|TRBV2|TRBJ2-1|TRBD1
TGTGCCAGCAGGACAGGGTCGGAGAGGAATGAGCAGTTCTTC
CASRTGSERNEQFF
>NA|TRBV19|TRBJ2-3|TRBD1
TGTGCCAGTAGTCAACGACAGGGACGCACAGATACGCAGTATTTT
CASSQRQGRTDTQYF
>NA|TRBV30|TRBJ1-1|NA
TGTGCCTGGAGGGTGAGTTCCACTGAAGCTTTCTTT
CAWRVSSTEAFF
>NA|TRBV30|TRBJ2-7|NA
TGTGCCTGGGACAGCGCCCTACCCTACGAGCAGTACTTC
CAWDSALPYEQYF